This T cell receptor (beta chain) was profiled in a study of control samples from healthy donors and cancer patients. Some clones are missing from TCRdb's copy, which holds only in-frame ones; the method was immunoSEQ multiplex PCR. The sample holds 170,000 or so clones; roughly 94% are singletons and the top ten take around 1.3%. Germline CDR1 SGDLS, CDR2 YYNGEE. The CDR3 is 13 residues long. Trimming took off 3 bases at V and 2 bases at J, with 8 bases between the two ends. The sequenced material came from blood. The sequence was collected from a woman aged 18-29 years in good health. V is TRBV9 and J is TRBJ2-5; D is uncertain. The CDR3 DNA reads TGTGCCAGCAGCGCCGAACTTCAAGAGACCCAGTACTTC. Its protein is CASSAELQETQYF. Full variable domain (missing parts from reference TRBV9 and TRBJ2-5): DSGVTQTPKHLITATGQRVTLRCSPRSGDLSVYWYQQSLDQGLQFLIQYYNGEERAKGNILERFSAQQFPDLHSELNLSSLELGDSALYFCASSAELQETQYFGPGTRLLVL.